This T cell receptor (beta chain) stems from a study of glioma-infiltrating T cells after dendritic cell vaccination. TCRdb's table, derived via immunoSEQ multiplex PCR, lists solely in-frame clones and lacks some. This sample has about 3,100 clones; about 75% occur once, and the top ten carry less than 4.5%. Per the germline V gene, CDR1 is MGHRA and CDR2 is YSYEKL. There are 13 residues in the CDR3. Trimming took 1 base from V and 7 from J, leaving 7 bases between them. The TCR was taken from a human donor with glioblastoma. The chain couples TRBV4-1 to TRBJ1-4; no clear D. Material: tumor tissue, obtained before dendritic cell vaccination. CDR3 sequence reads: CASSQGVFEKLFF. In DNA form, the CDR3 reads TGCGCCAGCAGCCAAGGAGTTTTTGAAAAACTGTTTTTT.